This passage covers 5 T cell receptor beta chains from one sample sequenced in a study of metastatic and nonmetastatic thyroid tumors. Through MiXCR, TCRdb re-clonotyped the PCR reads. The data show approximately 30,000 clones, around 22% seen once. Not a single patient had been given any form of treatment at any point before undergoing thyroid surgery. The specimen was blood. The receptors were gathered from a female donor with papillary thyroid cancer or a benign thyroid nodule (not recorded which). Some clones in this sample may be carry-over from other donors' samples.

Many counts were recorded for this clone. The V call is TRBV5-5, the J call TRBJ2-7, with 13 bases fitting TRBD2. The germline gives CDR1 SGHKS, CDR2 YYEKEE (reference sequence). The CDR3 is made up of 15 amino acids. J was trimmed by 5 bases and V by 1 base; bases with no gene match: 3. CDR3 bases: TGTGCCAGCAGCTTGACTAGCGGGAGGGGCGACGAGCAGTACTTC. Residues: CASSLTSGRGDEQYF.

There are many counts of this clone. The gene calls are TRBV7-9 and TRBJ1-1, with D maybe TRBD1 (6 bases). Germline CDR1 is SEHNR and CDR2 is FQNEAQ (reference sequence). Trimming took 5 bases from V and 9 from J, leaving 13 bases between them. CDR3 size: 12 residues. Written as DNA, the CDR3 is TGTGCCAGCAGCCCCAGGGGTTCAAAAGCTTTCTTT. Its translation: CASSPRGSKAFF.

This clone was recorded at least ten times. This same CDR3 is encoded by further DNA sequences in the sample. V gene TRBV11-2 combines with J gene TRBJ1-1; maybe TRBD1 (6 bases). CDR3 length: 16 residues. Germline lookup yields CDR1 SGHAT and CDR2 FQNNGV. Trimming left V 4 bases short and J 4 bases short, with 19 bases between. DNA for the CDR3: TGTGCCAGCAGCTCCCCTTCGGGGGGCGCGGGCACTGAAGCTTTCTTT. Amino acids: CASSSPSGGAGTEAFF. Based on the CDR3 plus reference TRBV11-2 and TRBJ1-1, the full variable domain is EAGVAQSPRYKIIEKRQSVAFWCNPISGHATLYWYQQILGQGPKLLIQFQNNGVVDDSQLPKDRFSAERLKGVDSTLKIQPAKLEDSAVYLCASSSPSGGAGTEAFFGQGTRLTVV.

This clone has at least ten counts. The chain employs TRBV5-1 and TRBJ1-2; D gene ambiguous. CDR3 length: 16 residues. The germline gives CDR1 SGHRS, CDR2 YFSETQ. V gave up 0 bases and J gave up 0 bases, with 12 bases separating them. The CDR3: CASSLVLAEANYGYTF. The CDR3 region has the DNA TGCGCCAGCAGCTTGGTCCTCGCAGAAGCTAACTATGGCTACACCTTC.

This clone has at least ten counts. J is TRBJ2-5 and V is TRBV5-8, with 9 bases identical to TRBD1. The junction had 2 bases not matched to a gene; V was cut back by 3 bases and J by 5 bases. CDR3 length: 13 amino acids. Germline CDR1 SGHTS, CDR2 YDEGEE. The CDR3: CASSSGTGETQYF. CDR3 sequence (DNA): TGTGCCAGCAGCTCGGGGACAGGGGAGACCCAGTACTTC.